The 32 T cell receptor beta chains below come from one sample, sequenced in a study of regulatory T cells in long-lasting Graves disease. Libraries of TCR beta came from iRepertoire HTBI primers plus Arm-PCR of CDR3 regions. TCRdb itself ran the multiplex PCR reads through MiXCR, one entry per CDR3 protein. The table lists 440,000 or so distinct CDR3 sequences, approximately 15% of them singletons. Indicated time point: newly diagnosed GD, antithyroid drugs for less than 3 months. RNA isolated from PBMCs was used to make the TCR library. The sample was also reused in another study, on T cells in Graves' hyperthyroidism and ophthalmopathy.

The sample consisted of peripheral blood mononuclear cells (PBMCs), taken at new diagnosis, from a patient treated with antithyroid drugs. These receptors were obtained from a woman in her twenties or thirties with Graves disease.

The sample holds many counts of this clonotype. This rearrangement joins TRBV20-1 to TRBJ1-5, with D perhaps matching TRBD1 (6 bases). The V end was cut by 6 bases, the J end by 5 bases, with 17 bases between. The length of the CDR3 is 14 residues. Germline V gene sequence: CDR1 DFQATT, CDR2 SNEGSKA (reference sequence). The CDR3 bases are TGCAGTGCGAAGGGGGGCATCTGGGATCAGCCCCAGCATTTT. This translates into CSAKGGIWDQPQHF.

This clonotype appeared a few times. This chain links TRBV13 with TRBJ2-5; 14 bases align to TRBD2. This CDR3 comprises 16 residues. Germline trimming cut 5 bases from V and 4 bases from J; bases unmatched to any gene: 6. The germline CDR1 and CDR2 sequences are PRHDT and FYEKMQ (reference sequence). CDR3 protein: CASSPTSGRAIETQYF. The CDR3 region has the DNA TGTGCCAGCAGCCCGACTAGCGGGAGGGCCATAGAGACCCAGTACTTC.

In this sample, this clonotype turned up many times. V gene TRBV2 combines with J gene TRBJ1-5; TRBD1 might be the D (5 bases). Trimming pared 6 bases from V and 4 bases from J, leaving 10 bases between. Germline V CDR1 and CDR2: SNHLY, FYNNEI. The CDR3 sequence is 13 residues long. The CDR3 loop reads CASRVDRNQPQHF. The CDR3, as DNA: TGTGCCAGCAGGGTCGACAGAAATCAGCCCCAGCATTTT.

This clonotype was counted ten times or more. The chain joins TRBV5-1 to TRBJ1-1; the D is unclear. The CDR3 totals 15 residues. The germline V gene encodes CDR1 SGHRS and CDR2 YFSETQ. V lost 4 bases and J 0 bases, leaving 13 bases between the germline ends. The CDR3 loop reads CASSPSGVLNTEAFF. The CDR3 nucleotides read TGCGCCAGCAGCCCATCCGGGGTGTTGAACACTGAAGCTTTCTTT.

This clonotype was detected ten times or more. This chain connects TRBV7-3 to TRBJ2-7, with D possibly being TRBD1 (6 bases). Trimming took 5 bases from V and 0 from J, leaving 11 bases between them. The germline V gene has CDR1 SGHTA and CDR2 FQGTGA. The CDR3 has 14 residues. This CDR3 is CASSLGQHSYEQYF. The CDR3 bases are TGTGCCAGCAGCCTCGGACAGCACTCCTACGAGCAGTACTTC.

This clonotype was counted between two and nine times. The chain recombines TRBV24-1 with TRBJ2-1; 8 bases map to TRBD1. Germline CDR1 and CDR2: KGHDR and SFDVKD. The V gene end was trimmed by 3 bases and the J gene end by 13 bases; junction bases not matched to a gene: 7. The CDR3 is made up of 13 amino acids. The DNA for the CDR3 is TGTGCCACCAGTGATCTTGACAGGGGTATACAGTTCTTC. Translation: CATSDLDRGIQFF.

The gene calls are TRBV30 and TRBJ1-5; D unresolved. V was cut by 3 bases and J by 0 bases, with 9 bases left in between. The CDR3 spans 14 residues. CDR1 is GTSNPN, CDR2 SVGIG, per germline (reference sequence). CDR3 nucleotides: TGTGCCTGGAGACCTGGCTATAGCAATCAGCCCCAGCATTTT. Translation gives CAWRPGYSNQPQHF.

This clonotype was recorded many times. CDR3 residues: CASNLSGTLGYEQYF. The CDR3, as DNA: TGTGCCAGCAACCTCTCGGGGACACTGGGCTACGAGCAGTACTTC. The chain is built from TRBV28 and TRBJ2-7; tentative D call: TRBD1 (6 bases). Germline V gene data show CDR1 as MDHEN and CDR2 as SYDVKM. The CDR3 is 15 residues long. Trimming stripped 7 bases from V and 3 bases from J, with 19 bases between.

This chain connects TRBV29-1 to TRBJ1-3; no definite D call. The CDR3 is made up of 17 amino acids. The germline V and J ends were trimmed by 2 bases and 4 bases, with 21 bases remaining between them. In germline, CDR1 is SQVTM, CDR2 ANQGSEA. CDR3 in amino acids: CSVEFRAILNAGNTIYF. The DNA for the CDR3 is TGCAGCGTTGAATTCCGGGCTATACTAAATGCGGGAAACACCATATATTTT.

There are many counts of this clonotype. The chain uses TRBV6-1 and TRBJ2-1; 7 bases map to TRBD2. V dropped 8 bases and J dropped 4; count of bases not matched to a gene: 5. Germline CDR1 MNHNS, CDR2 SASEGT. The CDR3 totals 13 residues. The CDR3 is CASAGEPYNEQFF. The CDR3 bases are TGTGCCAGCGCGGGGGAACCATACAATGAGCAGTTCTTC.

CDR3 sequence reads: CASSLEAARNTEAFF. In DNA, the CDR3 is TGCGCCAGCAGCTTGGAAGCAGCTAGGAACACTGAAGCTTTCTTT. The chain combines TRBV5-1 with TRBJ1-1; D not resolved. This CDR3 is 15 amino acids long. Germline CDR1 SGHRS, CDR2 YFSETQ. The ends were cut back, 0 bases at V and 1 base at J, with 10 bases in the middle.

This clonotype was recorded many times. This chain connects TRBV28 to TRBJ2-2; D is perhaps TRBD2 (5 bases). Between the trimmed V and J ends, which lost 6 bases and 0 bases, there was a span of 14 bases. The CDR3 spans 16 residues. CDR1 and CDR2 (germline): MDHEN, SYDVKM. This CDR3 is CASRMIQLANTGELFF. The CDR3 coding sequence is TGTGCCAGCAGGATGATTCAACTAGCGAACACCGGGGAGCTGTTTTTT. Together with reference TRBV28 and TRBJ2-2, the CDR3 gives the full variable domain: DVKVTQSSRYLVKRTGEKVFLECVQDMDHENMFWYRQDPGLGLRLIYFSYDVKMKEKGDIPEGYSVSREKKERFSLILESASTNQTSMYLCASRMIQLANTGELFFGEGSRLTVL.

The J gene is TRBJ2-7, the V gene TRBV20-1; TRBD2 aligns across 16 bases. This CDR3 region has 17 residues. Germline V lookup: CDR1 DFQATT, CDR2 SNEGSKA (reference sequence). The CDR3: CIASTGLAGGSSYEQYF. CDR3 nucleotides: TGCATAGCGTCGACGGGACTAGCGGGAGGGAGCTCCTACGAGCAGTACTTC.

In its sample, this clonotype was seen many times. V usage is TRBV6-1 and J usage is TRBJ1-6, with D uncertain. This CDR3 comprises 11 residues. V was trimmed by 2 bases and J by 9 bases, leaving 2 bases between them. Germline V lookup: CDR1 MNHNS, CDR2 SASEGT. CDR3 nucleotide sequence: TGTGCCAGCAGTGAATCTTCACCCCTCCACTTT. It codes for CASSESSPLHF.

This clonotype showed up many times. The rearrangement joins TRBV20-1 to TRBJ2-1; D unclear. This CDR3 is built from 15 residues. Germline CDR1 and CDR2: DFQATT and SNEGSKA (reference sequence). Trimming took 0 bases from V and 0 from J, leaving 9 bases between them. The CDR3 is CSARDTGSSYNEQFF. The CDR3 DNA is TGCAGTGCTAGAGATACGGGTAGCTCCTACAATGAGCAGTTCTTC.

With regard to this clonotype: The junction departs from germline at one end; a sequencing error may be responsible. The CDR3 sequence: CASIPEDTEALF. CDR3 nucleotide sequence: TGTGCCAGCATCCCGGAAGACACTGAAGCTCTCTTT. The genes are TRBV5-6 and TRBJ1-1; unclear D gene. In germline, CDR1 is SGHDT, CDR2 YYEEEE. The CDR3 loop spans 12 amino acids.

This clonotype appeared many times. The CDR3: CSARGSGANVLTF. The CDR3 DNA reads as TGCAGTGCTAGAGGATCTGGGGCCAACGTCCTGACTTTC. V usage is TRBV20-1 and J usage is TRBJ2-6, with no clear D. The CDR3 covers 13 residues. The V end lost 1 base, the J end lost 1 base, and 2 bases lay between the germline ends. CDR1 is DFQATT, CDR2 SNEGSKA, per germline (reference sequence).

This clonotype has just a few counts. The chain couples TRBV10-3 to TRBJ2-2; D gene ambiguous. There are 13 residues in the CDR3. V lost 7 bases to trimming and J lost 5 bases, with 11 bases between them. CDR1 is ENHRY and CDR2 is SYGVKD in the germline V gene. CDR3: CAITSAPTGELFF. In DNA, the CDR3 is TGTGCCATCACTTCGGCTCCTACCGGGGAGCTGTTTTTT.

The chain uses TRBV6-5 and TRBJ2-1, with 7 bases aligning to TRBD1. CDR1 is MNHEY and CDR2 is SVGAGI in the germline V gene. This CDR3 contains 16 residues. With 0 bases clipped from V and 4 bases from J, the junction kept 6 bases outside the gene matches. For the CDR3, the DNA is TGTGCCAGCAGTTACTCGGGCAGGGGGAAGTACAATGAGCAGTTCTTC. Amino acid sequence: CASSYSGRGKYNEQFF.

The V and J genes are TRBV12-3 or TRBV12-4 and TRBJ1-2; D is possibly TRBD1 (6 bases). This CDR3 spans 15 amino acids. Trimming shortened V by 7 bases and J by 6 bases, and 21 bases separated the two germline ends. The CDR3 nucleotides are TGTGCCAGCATTCGTACAGGGTGGTTCATGAATGGCTACACCTTC. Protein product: CASIRTGWFMNGYTF.

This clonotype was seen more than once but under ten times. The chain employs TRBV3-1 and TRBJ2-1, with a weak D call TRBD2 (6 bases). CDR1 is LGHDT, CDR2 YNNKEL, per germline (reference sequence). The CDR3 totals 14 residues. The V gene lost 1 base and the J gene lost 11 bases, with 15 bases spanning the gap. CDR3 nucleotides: TGTGCCAGCAGCCAAGCTGCTAGCGTGACAAAGCAGTTCTTC. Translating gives CASSQAASVTKQFF.

The DNA for the CDR3 is TGTGCCAGCACTACGGCTGCCACAGGGAACACCATATATTTT. This gives the protein CASTTAATGNTIYF. This chain joins TRBV9 and TRBJ1-3; a weak D match, TRBD1 (6 bases). The CDR3 consists of 14 residues. V shed 6 bases and J shed 7 bases, with 17 bases lying between them. Germline V gene lookup returns CDR1 SGDLS and CDR2 YYNGEE.

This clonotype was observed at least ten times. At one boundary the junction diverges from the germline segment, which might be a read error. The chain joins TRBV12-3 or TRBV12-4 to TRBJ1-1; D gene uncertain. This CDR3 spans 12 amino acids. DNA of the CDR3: TGTGCCAGCAGTCACGAGGGCACTGAAACTTTCTTT. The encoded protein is CASSHEGTETFF.

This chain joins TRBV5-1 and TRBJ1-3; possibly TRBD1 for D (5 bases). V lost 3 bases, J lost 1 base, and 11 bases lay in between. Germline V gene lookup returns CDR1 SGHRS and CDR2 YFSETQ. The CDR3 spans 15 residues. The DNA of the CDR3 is TGCGCCAGCAGCTCCGGAGGACAATCTGGAAACACCATATATTTT. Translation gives CASSSGGQSGNTIYF.

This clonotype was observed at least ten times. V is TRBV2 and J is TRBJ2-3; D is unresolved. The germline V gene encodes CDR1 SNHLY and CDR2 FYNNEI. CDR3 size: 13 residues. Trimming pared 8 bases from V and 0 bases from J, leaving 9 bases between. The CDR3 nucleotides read TGTGCCAGCCTCAGAGAGAGCACAGATACGCAGTATTTT. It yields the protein CASLRESTDTQYF.

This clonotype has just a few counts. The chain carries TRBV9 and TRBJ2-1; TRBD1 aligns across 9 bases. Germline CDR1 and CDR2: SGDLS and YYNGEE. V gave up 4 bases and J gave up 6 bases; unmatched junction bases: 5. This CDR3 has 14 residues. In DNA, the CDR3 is TGTGCCAGCAGCTCCGGGACAGGGTCCAATGAGCAGTTCTTC. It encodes CASSSGTGSNEQFF.

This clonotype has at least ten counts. CDR3 residues: CASSSLAGGLTGELFF. Written as DNA, the CDR3 is TGCGCCAGCAGCAGCCTAGCGGGAGGTCTTACCGGGGAGCTGTTTTTT. V is TRBV5-1 and J is TRBJ2-2, with 11 bases fitting TRBD2. Germline assignment: CDR1 SGHRS and CDR2 YFSETQ. This CDR3 comprises 16 residues. V was pared by 4 bases and J by 5 bases, with 7 bases of the junction left unmatched.

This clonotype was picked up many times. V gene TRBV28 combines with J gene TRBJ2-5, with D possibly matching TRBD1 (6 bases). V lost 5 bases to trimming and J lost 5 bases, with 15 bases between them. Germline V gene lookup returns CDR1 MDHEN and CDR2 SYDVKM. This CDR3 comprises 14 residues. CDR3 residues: CASSDRKRVETQYF. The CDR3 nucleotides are TGTGCCAGCAGTGACAGGAAACGTGTTGAGACCCAGTACTTC.

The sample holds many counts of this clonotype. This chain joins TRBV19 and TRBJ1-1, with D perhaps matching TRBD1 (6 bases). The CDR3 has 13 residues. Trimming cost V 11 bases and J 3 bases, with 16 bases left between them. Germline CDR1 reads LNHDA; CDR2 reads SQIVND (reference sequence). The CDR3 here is CACRGGRDTEAFF. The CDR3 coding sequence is TGTGCCTGCCGCGGGGGGCGGGACACTGAAGCTTTCTTT.

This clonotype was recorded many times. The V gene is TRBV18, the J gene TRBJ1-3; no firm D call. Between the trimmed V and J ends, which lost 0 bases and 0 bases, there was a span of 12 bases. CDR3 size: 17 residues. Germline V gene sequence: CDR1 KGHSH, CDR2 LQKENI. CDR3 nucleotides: TGTGCCAGCTCACCACCGGTCTTGCGGTCCTCTGGAAACACCATATATTTT. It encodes CASSPPVLRSSGNTIYF.

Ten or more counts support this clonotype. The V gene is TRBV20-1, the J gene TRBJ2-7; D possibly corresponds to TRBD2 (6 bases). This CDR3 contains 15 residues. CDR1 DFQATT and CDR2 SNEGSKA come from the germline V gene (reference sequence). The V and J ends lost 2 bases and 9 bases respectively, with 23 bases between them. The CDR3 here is CSARPGDSAFVGQYF. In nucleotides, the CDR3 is TGCAGTGCTAGACCCGGGGACTCCGCCTTCGTCGGGCAGTACTTC.

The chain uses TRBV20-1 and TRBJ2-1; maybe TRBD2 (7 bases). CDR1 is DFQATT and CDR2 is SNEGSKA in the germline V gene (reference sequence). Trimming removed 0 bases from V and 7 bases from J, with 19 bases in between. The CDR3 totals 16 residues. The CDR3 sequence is CSARDVRGGLGNEQFF. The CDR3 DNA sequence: TGCAGTGCTAGAGATGTTAGGGGGGGGCTAGGGAATGAGCAGTTCTTC.